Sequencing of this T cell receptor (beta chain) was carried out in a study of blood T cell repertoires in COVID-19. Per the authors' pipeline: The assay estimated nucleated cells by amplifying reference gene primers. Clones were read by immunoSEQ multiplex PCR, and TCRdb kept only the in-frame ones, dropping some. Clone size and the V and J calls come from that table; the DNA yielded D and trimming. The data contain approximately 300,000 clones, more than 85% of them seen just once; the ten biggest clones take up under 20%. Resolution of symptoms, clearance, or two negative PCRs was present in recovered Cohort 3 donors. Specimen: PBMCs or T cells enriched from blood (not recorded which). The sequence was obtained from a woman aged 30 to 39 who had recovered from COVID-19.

CDR3 DNA sequence: TGCGCCAGCAGCTCAATAGCGGGAGGGACCTACGAGCAGTACTTC. Amino acid sequence: CASSSIAGGTYEQYF. This chain links TRBV5-1 with TRBJ2-7, with 11 bases matching TRBD2. This CDR3 contains 15 residues. Germline-derived CDR1 and CDR2 are SGHRS and YFSETQ. V was pared by 3 bases and J by 2 bases, with 4 bases of the junction left unmatched. Based on the CDR3 plus reference TRBV5-1 and TRBJ2-7, the full variable domain is KAGVTQTPRYLIKTRGQQVTLSCSPISGHRSVSWYQQTPGQGLQFLFEYFSETQRNKGNFPGRFSGRQFSNSRSEMNVSTLELGDSALYLCASSSIAGGTYEQYFGPGTRLTVT.